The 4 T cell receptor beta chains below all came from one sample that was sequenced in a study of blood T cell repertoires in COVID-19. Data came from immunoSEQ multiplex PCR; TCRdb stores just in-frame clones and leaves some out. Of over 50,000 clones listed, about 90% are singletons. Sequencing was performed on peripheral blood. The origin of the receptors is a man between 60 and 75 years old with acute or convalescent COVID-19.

The CDR3 DNA sequence: TGTGCCAGTAGTACCACAGGGGGCTCTCAGCCCCAGCATTTT. Translated: CASSTTGGSQPQHF. The chain links TRBV19 to TRBJ1-5; 9 bases map to TRBD1. The germline V gene has CDR1 LNHDA and CDR2 SQIVND (reference sequence). Trimming at V came to 4 bases and at J to 6 bases, leaving 4 bases not matched to a gene. CDR3 size: 14 residues.

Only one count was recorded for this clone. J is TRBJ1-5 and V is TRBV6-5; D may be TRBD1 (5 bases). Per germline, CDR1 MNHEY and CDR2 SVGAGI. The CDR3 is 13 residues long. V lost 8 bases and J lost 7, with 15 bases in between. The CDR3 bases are TGTGCCAGCGGCCGGGACTTAAAACAGCCCCAGCATTTT. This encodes CASGRDLKQPQHF.

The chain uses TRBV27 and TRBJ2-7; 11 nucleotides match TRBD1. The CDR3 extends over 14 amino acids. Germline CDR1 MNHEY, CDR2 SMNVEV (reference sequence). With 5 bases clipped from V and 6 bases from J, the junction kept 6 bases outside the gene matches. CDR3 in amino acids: CASSLPGQGGEQYF. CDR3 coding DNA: TGTGCCAGCAGTCTACCGGGACAGGGGGGCGAGCAGTACTTC.

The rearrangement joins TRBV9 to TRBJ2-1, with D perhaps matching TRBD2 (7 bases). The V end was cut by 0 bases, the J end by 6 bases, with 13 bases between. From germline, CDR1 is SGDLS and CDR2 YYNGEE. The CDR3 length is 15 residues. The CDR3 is CASSVAGGGGNEQFF. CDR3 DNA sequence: TGTGCCAGCAGCGTAGCTGGCGGGGGCGGCAATGAGCAGTTCTTC.